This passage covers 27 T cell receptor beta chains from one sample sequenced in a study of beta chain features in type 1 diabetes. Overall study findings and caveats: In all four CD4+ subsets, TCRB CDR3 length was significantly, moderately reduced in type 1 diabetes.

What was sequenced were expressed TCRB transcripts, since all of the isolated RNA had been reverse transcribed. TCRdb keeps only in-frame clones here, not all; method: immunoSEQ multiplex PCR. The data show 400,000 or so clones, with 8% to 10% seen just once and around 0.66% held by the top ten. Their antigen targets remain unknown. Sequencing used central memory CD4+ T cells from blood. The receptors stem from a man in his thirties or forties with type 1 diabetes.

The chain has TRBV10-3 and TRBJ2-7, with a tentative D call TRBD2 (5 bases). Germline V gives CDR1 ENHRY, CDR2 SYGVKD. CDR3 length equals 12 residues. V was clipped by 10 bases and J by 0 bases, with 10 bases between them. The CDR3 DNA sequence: TGTGCCAGCACTCGGGACTCCTACGAGCAGTACTTC. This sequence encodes CASTRDSYEQYF.

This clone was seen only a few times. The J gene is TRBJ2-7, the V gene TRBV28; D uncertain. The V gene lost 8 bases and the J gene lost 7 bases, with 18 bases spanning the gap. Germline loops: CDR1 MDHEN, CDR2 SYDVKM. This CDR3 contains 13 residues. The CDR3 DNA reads TGTGCCAGCCAATCCGCAATGACTCAAGAGCAGTACTTC. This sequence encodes CASQSAMTQEQYF.

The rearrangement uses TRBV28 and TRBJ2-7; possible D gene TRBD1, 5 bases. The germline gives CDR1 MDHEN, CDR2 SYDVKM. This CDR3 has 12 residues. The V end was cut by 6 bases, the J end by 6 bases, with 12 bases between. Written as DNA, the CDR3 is TGTGCCAGCAGCCAAACAGGCGTCGAGCAGTACTTC. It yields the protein CASSQTGVEQYF.

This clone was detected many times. The CDR3 sequence is CASSDWNQPQHF. CDR3 coding DNA: TGTGCCAGTAGCGACTGGAATCAGCCCCAGCATTTT. This chain connects TRBV19 to TRBJ1-5; D is undetermined. V was shortened by 6 bases and J by 4 bases, with 7 bases between the two germline ends. There are 12 residues in the CDR3. Germline lookup yields CDR1 LNHDA and CDR2 SQIVND (reference sequence).

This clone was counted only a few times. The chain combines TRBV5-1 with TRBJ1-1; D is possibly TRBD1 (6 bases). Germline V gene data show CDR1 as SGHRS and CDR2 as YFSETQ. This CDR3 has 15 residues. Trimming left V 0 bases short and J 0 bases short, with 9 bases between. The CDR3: CASSLATGMNTEAFF. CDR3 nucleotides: TGCGCCAGCAGCTTGGCCACAGGGATGAACACTGAAGCTTTCTTT. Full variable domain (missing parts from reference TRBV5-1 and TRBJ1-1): KAGVTQTPRYLIKTRGQQVTLSCSPISGHRSVSWYQQTPGQGLQFLFEYFSETQRNKGNFPGRFSGRQFSNSRSEMNVSTLELGDSALYLCASSLATGMNTEAFFGQGTRLTVV.

CDR3 in DNA: TGCGCCAGCAGCCCAGACGGACTAGTGAACACCGGGGAGCTGTTTTTT. Protein: CASSPDGLVNTGELFF. V gene TRBV5-1 combines with J gene TRBJ2-2; 7 nucleotides align to TRBD2. Germline trimming cut 4 bases from V and 1 base from J; bases unmatched to any gene: 7. This CDR3 is built from 16 residues. From germline, CDR1 is SGHRS and CDR2 YFSETQ.

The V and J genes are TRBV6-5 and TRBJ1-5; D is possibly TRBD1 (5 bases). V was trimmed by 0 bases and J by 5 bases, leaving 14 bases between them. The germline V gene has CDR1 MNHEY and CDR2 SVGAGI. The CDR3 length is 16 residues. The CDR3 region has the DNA TGTGCCAGCAGTTACTCTTTCGGGGACCCTTATCAGCCCCAGCATTTT. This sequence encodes CASSYSFGDPYQPQHF.

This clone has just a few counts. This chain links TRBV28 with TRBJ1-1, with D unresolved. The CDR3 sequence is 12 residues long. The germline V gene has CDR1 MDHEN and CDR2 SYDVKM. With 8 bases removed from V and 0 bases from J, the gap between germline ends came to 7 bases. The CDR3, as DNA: TGTGCCAGCGGAGGAATGAACACTGAAGCTTTCTTT. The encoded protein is CASGGMNTEAFF.

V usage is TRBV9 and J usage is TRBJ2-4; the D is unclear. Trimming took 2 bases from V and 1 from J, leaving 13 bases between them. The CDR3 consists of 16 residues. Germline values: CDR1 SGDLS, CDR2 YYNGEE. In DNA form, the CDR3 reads TGTGCCAGCAGCGTGGGATCACGGGCGGCCAAAAACATTCAGTACTTC. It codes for CASSVGSRAAKNIQYF.

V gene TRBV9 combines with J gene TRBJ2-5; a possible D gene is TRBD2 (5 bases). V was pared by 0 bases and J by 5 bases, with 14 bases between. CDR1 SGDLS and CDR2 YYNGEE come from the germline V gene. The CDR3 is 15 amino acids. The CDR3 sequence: CASSVGMGSRETQYF. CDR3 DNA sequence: TGTGCCAGCAGCGTAGGAATGGGGAGTAGGGAGACCCAGTACTTC.

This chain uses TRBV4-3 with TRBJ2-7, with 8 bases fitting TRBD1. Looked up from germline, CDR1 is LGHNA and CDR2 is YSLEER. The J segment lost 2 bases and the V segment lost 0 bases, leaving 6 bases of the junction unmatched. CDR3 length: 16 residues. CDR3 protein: CASSQDFGTGTYEQYF. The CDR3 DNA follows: TGCGCCAGCAGCCAAGATTTCGGGACAGGCACCTACGAGCAGTACTTC.

CDR3 in DNA: TGTGCCAGCCTGCGGGAGGGCTCCTACAATGAGCAGTTCTTC. It yields the protein CASLREGSYNEQFF. The J gene is TRBJ2-1, the V gene TRBV6-5; 9 bases agree with TRBD2. V was clipped by 8 bases and J by 0 bases; unmatched bases: 2. Germline values: CDR1 MNHEY, CDR2 SVGAGI. The CDR3 is made up of 14 amino acids.

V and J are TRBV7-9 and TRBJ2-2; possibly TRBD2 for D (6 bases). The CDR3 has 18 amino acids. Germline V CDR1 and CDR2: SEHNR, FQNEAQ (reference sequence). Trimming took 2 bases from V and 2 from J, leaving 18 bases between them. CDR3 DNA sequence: TGTGCCAGCAGCTTAAACGGCGGGGTCGGAACTAACACCGGGGAGCTGTTTTTT. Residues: CASSLNGGVGTNTGELFF.

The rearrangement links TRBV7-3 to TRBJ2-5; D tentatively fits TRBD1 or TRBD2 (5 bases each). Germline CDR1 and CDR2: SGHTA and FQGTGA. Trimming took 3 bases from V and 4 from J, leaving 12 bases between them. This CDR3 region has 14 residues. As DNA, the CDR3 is TGTGCCAGCAGCTTGGGGGTGCGGGCAGAGACCCAGTACTTC. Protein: CASSLGVRAETQYF.

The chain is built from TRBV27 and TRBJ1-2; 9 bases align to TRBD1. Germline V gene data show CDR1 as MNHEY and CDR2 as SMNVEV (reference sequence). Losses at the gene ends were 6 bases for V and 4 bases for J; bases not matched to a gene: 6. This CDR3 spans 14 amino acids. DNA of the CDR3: TGTGCCAGCAGCTCGACAGGGGGTTCCTATGGCTACACCTTC. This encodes CASSSTGGSYGYTF.

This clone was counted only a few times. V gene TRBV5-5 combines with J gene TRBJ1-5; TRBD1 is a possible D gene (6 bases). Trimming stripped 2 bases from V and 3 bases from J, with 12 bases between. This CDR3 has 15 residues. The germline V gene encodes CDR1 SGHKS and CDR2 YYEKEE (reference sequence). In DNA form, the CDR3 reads TGTGCCAGCAGCTTATTGACAGGCCCCAATCAGCCCCAGCATTTT. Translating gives CASSLLTGPNQPQHF.

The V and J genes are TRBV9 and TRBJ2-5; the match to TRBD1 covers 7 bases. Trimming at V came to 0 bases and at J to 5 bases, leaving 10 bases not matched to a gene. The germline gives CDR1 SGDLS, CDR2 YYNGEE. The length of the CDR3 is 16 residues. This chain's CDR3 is CASSVGIRGRQETQYF. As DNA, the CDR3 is TGTGCCAGCAGCGTAGGGATAAGGGGGCGCCAGGAGACCCAGTACTTC.

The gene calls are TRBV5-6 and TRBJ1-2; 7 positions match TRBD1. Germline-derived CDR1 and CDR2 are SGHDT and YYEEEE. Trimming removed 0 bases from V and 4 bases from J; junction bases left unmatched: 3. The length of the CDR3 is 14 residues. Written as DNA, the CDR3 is TGTGCCAGCAGCTTGGAACAGGGGAGCTATGGCTACACCTTC. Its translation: CASSLEQGSYGYTF.

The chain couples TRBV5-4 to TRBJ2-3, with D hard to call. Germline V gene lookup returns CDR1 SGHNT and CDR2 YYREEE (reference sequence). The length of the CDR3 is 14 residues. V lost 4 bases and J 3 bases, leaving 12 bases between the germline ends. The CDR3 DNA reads TGTGCCAGCAGCCCACCTCGCAGGACAGATACGCAGTATTTT. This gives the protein CASSPPRRTDTQYF.

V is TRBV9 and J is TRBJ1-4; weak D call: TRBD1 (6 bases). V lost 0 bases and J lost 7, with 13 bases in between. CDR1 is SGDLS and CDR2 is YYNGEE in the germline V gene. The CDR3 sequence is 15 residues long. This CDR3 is CASSVDPGAGEKLFF. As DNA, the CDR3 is TGTGCCAGCAGCGTAGATCCGGGGGCAGGTGAAAAACTGTTTTTT.

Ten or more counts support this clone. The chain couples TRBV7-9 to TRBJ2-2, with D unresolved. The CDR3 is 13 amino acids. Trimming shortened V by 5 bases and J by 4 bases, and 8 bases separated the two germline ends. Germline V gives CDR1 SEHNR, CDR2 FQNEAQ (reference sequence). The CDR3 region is CASSLDITGELFF. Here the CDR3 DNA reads TGTGCCAGCAGCCTTGACATCACCGGGGAGCTGTTTTTT. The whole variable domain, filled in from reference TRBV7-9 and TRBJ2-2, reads DTGVSQNPRHKITKRGQNVTFRCDPISEHNRLYWYRQTLGQGPEFLTYFQNEAQLEKSRLLSDRFSAERPKGSFSTLEIQRTEQGDSAMYLCASSLDITGELFFGEGSRLTVL.

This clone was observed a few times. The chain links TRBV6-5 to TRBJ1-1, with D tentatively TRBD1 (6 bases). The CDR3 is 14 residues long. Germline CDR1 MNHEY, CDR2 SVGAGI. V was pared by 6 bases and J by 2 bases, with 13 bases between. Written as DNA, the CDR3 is TGTGCCAGCAGGCTTCAGGGGTCTAACACTGAAGCTTTCTTT. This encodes CASRLQGSNTEAFF.

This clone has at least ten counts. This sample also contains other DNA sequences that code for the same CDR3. CDR3 nucleotides: TGTGCCAGCAGGGGGGAGACTAGCGGGAGTTACGAGCAGTACTTC. As protein: CASRGETSGSYEQYF. The chain carries TRBV28 and TRBJ2-7; 12 nucleotides line up with TRBD2. CDR1 and CDR2 (germline): MDHEN, SYDVKM. This CDR3 contains 15 residues. V dropped 6 bases and J dropped 4; count of bases not matched to a gene: 7.

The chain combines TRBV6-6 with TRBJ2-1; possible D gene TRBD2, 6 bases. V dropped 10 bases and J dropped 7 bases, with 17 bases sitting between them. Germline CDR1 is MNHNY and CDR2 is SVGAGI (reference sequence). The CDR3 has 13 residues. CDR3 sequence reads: CATTGSLGNEQFF. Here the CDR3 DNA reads TGTGCCACCACCGGGAGCCTTGGGAATGAGCAGTTCTTC.

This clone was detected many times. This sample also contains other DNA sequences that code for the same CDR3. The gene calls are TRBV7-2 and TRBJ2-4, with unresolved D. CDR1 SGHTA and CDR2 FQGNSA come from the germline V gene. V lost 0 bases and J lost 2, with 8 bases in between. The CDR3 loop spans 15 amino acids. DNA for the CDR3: TGTGCCAGCAGCTTAGCGTCTGGAACCAAAAACATTCAGTACTTC. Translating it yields CASSLASGTKNIQYF.

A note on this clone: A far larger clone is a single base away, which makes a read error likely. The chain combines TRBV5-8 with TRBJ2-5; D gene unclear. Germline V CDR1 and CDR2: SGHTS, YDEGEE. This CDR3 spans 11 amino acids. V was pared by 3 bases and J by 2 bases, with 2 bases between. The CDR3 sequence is CASSSQETQYF. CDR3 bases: TGTGCCAGCAGCTCACAAGAGACCCAGTACTTC. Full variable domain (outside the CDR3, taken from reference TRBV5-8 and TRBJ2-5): EAGVTQSPTHLIKTRGQQATLRCSPISGHTSVYWYQQALGLGLQFLLWYDEGEERNRGNFPPRFSGRQFPNYSSELNVNALELEDSALYLCASSSQETQYFGPGTRLLVL.

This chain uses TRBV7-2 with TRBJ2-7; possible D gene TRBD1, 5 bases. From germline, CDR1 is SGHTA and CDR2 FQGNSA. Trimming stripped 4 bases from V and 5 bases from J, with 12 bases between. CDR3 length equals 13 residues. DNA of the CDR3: TGTGCCAGCAGCTCCGCCCAGGGTCACGAGCAGTACTTC. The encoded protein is CASSSAQGHEQYF.